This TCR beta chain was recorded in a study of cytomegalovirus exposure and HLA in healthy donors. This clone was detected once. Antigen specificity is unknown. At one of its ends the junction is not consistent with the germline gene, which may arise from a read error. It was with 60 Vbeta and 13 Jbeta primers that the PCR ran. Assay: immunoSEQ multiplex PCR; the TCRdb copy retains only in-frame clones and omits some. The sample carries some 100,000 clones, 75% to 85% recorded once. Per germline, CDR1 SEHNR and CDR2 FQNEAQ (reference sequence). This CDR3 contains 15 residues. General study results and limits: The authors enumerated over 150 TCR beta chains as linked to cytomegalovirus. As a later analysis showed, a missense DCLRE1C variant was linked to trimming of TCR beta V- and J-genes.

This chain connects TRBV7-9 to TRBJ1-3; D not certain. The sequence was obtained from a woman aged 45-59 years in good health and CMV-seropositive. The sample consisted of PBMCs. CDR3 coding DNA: TGTTCCAGCAGCTCGACAACCAACTCTGGAAACACCATATATTTT. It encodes CSSSSTTNSGNTIYF. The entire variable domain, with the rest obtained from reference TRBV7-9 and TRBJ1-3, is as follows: DTGVSQNPRHKITKRGQNVTFRCDPISEHNRLYWYRQTLGQGPEFLTYFQNEAQLEKSRLLSDRFSAERPKGSFSTLEIQRTEQGDSAMYLCSSSSTTNSGNTIYFGEGSWLTVV.